The following is a T cell receptor (beta chain) sequence with its context. Its matching antigen is unknown. This CDR3 contains 15 residues. Germline V gene data show CDR1 as GTSNPN and CDR2 as SVGIG (reference sequence). Trimming took 3 bases from V and 1 from J; bases not matched to a gene: 6. Vbeta (60) and Jbeta (13) primers were used in the PCR. As originally analysed: As a later analysis found, there were 70 million to 100 million unique TCR beta chains, of which around 10 million were shared. The data were produced by immunoSEQ multiplex PCR, yet TCRdb's version contains in-frame clones alone and is incomplete. V and J calls and clone size are as listed in that table; D and trimming were resolved from the DNA. The sample carries some 100,000 clones, 74% recorded once. The source of the sample is a study of cytomegalovirus exposure and HLA in healthy donors. Study-wide results and limits: It was only CMV serostatus that was available as immune exposure information.

The source of this sequence is a human donor in good health. The chain recombines TRBV30 with TRBJ1-3; 7 bases match TRBD1. Sequencing used PBMCs. CDR3 in amino acids: CAWRRQGRSGNTIYF. The CDR3 region has the DNA TGTGCCTGGAGGAGACAGGGAAGATCTGGAAACACCATATATTTT.